The clone carrying this T cell receptor (beta chain) was counted a few times. Using unique molecular identifiers, the investigators prepared the TCRbeta library. One entry per CDR3 protein, called by TCRdb with MiXCR from the PCR reads. The repertoire holds approximately 270,000 distinct CDR3 sequences, 9.9% seen once, with roughly a tenth in the top ten. The germline gives CDR1 SGHTA, CDR2 FQGNSA. The CDR3 extends over 15 amino acids. V shed 2 bases, J shed 9 bases, and the junction held 9 bases outside the gene matches. The data are from a study of T-cell reconstitution after alpha-beta-depleted transplantation in children.

The clonotype was recovered from a human donor who donated a stem cell graft to a child with SCID. The chain couples TRBV7-2 to TRBJ2-1; 8 positions agree with TRBD2. The sequenced sample was PBMCs from the stem cell graft donor, obtained from the stem cell graft. In DNA, the CDR3 is TGTGCCAGCAGCTTATCCGCGGGGGGCTGGGGTGAGCAGTTCTTC. It specifies CASSLSAGGWGEQFF.